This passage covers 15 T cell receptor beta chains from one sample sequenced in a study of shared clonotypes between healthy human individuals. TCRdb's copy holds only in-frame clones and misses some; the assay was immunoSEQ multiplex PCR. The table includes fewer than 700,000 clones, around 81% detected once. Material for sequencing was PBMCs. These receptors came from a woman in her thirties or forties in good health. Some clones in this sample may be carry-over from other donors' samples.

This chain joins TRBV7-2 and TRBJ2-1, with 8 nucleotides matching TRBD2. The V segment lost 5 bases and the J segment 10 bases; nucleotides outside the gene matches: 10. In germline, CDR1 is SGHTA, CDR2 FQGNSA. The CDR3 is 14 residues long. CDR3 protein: CASSPSGGRREQFF. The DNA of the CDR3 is TGTGCCAGCAGCCCCAGCGGGGGCCGACGGGAGCAGTTCTTC.

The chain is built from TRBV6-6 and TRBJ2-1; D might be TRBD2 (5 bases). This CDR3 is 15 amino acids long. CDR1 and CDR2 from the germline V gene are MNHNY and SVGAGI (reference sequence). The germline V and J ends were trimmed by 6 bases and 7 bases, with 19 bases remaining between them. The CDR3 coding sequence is TGTGCCAGCAGGCCCCTAGAGGGATTGAGGAATGAGCAGTTCTTC. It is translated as CASRPLEGLRNEQFF.

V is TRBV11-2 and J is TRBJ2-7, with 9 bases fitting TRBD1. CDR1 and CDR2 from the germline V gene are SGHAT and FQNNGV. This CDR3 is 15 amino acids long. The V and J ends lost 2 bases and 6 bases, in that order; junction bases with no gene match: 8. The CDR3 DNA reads TGTGCCAGCAGCTTACAGTGGGACAGGGAACGCGAGCAGTACTTC. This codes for CASSLQWDREREQYF.

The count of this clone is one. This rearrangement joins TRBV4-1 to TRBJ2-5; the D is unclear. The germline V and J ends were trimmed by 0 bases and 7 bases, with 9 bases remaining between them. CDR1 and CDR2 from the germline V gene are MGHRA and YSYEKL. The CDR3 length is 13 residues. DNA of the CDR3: TGCGCCAGCAGCCAAGATCGTGAGGTGACCCAGTACTTC. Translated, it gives CASSQDREVTQYF.

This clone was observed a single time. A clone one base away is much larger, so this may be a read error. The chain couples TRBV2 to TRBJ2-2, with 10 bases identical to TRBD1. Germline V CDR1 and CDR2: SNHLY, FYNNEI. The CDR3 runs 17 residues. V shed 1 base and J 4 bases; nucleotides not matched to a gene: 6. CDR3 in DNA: TGTGCCAGCAGTGAAGAGGGGACAGGGGCGAGCACCGGGGAGCTGTTTTTT. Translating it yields CASSEEGTGASTGELFF.

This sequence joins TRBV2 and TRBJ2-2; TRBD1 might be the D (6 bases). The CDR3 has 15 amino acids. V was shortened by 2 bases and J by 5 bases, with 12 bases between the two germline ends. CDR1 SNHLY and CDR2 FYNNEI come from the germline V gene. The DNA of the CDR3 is TGTGCCAGCAGTGAACAGGGGATCGGGACCGGGGAGCTGTTTTTT. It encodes CASSEQGIGTGELFF. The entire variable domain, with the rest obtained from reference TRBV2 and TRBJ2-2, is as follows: EPEVTQTPSHQVTQMGQEVILRCVPISNHLYFYWYRQILGQKVEFLVSFYNNEISEKSEIFDDQFSVERPDGSNFTLKIRSTKLEDSAMYFCASSEQGIGTGELFFGEGSRLTVL.

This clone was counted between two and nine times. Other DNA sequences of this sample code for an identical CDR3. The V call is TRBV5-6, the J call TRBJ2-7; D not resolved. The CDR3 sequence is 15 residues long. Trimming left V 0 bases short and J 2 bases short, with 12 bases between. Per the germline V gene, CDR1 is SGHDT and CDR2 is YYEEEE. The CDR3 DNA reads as TGTGCCAGCAGCTTGGGACAAGGCTTAACCTACGAGCAGTACTTC. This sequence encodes CASSLGQGLTYEQYF.

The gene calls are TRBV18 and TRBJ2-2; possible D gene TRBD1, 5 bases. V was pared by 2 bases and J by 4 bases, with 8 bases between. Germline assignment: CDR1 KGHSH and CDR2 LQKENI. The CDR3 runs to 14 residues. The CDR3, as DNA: TGTGCCAGCTCACCAAATACAGGCACCGGGGAGCTGTTTTTT. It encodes CASSPNTGTGELFF.

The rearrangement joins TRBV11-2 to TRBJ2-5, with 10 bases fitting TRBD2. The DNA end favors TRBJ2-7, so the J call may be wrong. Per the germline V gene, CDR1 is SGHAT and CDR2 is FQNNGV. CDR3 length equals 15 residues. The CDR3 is CASSLDPAGGTEQYF. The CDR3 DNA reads TGTGCCAGCAGCTTAGATCCAGCGGGAGGGACCGAGCAGTACTTC.

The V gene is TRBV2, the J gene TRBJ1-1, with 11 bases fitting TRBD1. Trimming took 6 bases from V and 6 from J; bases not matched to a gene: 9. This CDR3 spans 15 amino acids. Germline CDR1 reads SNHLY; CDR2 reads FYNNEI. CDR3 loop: CASRIGQGAFAEAFF. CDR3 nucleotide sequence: TGTGCCAGCAGGATTGGACAGGGGGCTTTTGCTGAAGCTTTCTTT. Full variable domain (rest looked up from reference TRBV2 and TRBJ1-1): EPEVTQTPSHQVTQMGQEVILRCVPISNHLYFYWYRQILGQKVEFLVSFYNNEISEKSEIFDDQFSVERPDGSNFTLKIRSTKLEDSAMYFCASRIGQGAFAEAFFGQGTRLTVV.

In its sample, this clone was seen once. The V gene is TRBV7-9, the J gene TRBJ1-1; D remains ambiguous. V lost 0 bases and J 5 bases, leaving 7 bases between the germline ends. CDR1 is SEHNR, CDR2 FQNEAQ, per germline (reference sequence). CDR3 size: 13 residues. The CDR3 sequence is CASSLAAGTEAFF. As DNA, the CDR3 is TGTGCCAGCAGCTTAGCCGCGGGAACTGAAGCTTTCTTT.

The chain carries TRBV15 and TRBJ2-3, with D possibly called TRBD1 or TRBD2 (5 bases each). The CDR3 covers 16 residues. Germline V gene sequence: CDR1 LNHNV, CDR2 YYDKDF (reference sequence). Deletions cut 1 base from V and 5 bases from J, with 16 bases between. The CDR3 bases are TGTGCCACCAGCAGAGGGAGATGGACTGGGGGAGATACGCAGTATTTT. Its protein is CATSRGRWTGGDTQYF.

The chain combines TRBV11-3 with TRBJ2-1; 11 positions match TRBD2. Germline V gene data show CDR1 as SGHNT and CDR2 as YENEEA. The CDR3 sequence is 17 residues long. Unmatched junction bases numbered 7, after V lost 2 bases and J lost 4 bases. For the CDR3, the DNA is TGTGCCAGCAGCTTACGTAGCGGGAGGGCCATTTACAATGAGCAGTTCTTC. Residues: CASSLRSGRAIYNEQFF.

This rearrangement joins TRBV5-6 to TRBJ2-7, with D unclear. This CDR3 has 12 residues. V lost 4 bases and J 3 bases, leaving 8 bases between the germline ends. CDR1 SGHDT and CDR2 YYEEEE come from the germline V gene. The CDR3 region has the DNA TGTGCCAGCAGCCGACGAGACTACGAGCAGTACTTC. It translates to CASSRRDYEQYF.

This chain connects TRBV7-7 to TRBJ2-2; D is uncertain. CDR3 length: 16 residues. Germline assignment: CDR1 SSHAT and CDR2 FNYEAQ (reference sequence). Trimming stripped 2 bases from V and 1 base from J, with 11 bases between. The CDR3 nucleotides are TGTGCCAGCAGCTTAAGCCCGGGCCTGAACACCGGGGAGCTGTTTTTT. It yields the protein CASSLSPGLNTGELFF.